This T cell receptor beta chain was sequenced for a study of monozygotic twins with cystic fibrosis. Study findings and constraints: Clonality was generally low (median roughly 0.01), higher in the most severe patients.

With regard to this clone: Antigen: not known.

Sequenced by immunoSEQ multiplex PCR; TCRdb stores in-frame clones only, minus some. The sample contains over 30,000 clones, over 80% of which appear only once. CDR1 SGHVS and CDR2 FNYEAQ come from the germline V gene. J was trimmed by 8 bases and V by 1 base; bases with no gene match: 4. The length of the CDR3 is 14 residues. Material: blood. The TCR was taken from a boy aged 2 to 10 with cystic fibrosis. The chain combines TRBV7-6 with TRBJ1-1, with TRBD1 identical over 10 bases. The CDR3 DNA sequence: TGTGCCAGCAGCTTAGACGGGGGACAGGGGGAAGCTTTCTTT. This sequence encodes CASSLDGGQGEAFF.